This T cell receptor beta chain was obtained from a study of T cell repertoires in cytomegalovirus infection. The table lists this clonotype with many counts. The antigen is unknown. TCRdb re-called the reads through MiXCR, storing one row per CDR3 protein. The table records fewer than 900,000 distinct CDR3 sequences, about 27% of them present only once. The CDR3 covers 14 residues. V lost 6 bases, J lost 0 bases, and 10 bases lay in between. The V gene's germline CDR1 is MRHNA and CDR2 SNTAGT. The sequence was obtained from a human donor in good health (CMV status not recorded). Some clones in this sample may be carry-over from other donors' samples. This chain connects TRBV6-4 to TRBJ2-3; no firm D call. This material consisted of cultured CD8+ T cells from PBMCs, taken from culture after CMV antigen stimulation. CDR3: CASSKTGSTDTQYF. As DNA, the CDR3 is TGTGCCAGCAGCAAAACGGGCAGCACAGATACGCAGTATTTT.